A single sample gave rise to the 16 T cell receptor beta chains below, sequenced in a study of response to subunit inactivated influenza vaccine. TCRdb itself ran the RT-PCR reads through MiXCR, one entry per CDR3 protein. The table lists about 530,000 distinct CDR3 sequences, about 10% of them singletons. The sample was PBMCs from blood, taken on the day of vaccination. These receptors all come from a man between 50 and 59 years old who received an inactivated influenza vaccine.

A few counts support this clonotype. The chain joins TRBV5-1 to TRBJ2-5, with D possibly TRBD1 on 6 matching bases. This CDR3 is 15 amino acids long. Trimming removed 3 bases at V and 5 bases at J, with 17 bases between. The germline V gene has CDR1 SGHRS and CDR2 YFSETQ. CDR3 sequence: CASSSQGHLEETQYF. In DNA, the CDR3 is TGCGCCAGCAGCTCGCAGGGGCACCTCGAGGAGACCCAGTACTTC.

For the CDR3, the DNA is TGTGCCAGCAGCCCCCCTGACCGCCAGCCCCAGCATTTT. This sequence encodes CASSPPDRQPQHF. The V call is TRBV28, the J call TRBJ1-5; no definite D call. V was trimmed by 6 bases and J by 7 bases, leaving 13 bases between them. Germline CDR1 MDHEN, CDR2 SYDVKM. The length of the CDR3 is 13 residues.

This clonotype was picked up one time. V usage is TRBV20-1 and J usage is TRBJ2-1, with TRBD1 as a possible D gene (5 bases). Germline CDR1 is DFQATT and CDR2 is SNEGSKA (reference sequence). The CDR3 length is 14 residues. CDR3 amino acids: CTVKGIYAYNEQFF. As DNA, the CDR3 is TGCACTGTTAAGGGGATTTACGCCTACAATGAGCAGTTCTTC.

This clonotype occurred a few times. The genes are TRBV5-1 and TRBJ2-1; the D gene is possibly TRBD1 (6 bases). Germline V gives CDR1 SGHRS, CDR2 YFSETQ. V was trimmed by 3 bases and J by 0 bases, leaving 10 bases between them. The CDR3 spans 15 residues. The CDR3 here is CASSSGDSSYNEQFF. In DNA form, the CDR3 reads TGCGCCAGCAGCTCAGGGGATAGCTCCTACAATGAGCAGTTCTTC.

This clonotype was counted between two and nine times. This rearrangement joins TRBV24-1 to TRBJ2-2; maybe TRBD1 (5 bases). Trimming removed 8 bases from V and 6 bases from J, with 6 bases in between. Germline CDR1 is KGHDR and CDR2 is SFDVKD. There are 11 residues in the CDR3. The CDR3 nucleotides read TGTGCCACCAAGGGGTCCGGGGAGCTGTTTTTT. It specifies CATKGSGELFF.

This clonotype was detected a few times. The chain is built from TRBV6-2 or TRBV6-3 and TRBJ1-6; 7 positions match TRBD1. CDR1 is MNHEY, CDR2 SVGEGT, per germline. CDR3 length: 15 residues. The junction had 9 bases not matched to a gene; V was cut back by 6 bases and J by 7 bases. The CDR3 reads CASRSPTGWNSPLHF. Written as DNA, the CDR3 is TGTGCCAGCAGATCACCGACAGGGTGGAATTCACCCCTCCACTTT.

This clonotype was seen repeatedly, ten times or more. J is TRBJ2-1 and V is TRBV10-3, with 10 nucleotides matching TRBD1. This CDR3 comprises 13 residues. V lost 11 bases, J lost 3 bases, and 4 bases stayed unmatched. Germline assignment: CDR1 ENHRY and CDR2 SYGVKD. The CDR3 loop reads CAARDRGYNEQFF. The CDR3 DNA is TGTGCCGCTCGGGACAGGGGCTACAATGAGCAGTTCTTC.

This clonotype occurred many times. Here the CDR3 DNA reads TGCAGTGCTAGAGGCGGGAGTTTTTCCGGGGAGCTGTTTTTT. This gives the protein CSARGGSFSGELFF. This rearrangement joins TRBV20-1 to TRBJ2-2; TRBD2 aligns across 7 bases. Trimming removed 1 base from V and 6 bases from J; junction bases left unmatched: 5. The CDR3 is made up of 14 amino acids. Germline V gene data show CDR1 as DFQATT and CDR2 as SNEGSKA (reference sequence).

The rearrangement joins TRBV7-2 to TRBJ2-5; TRBD1 aligns across 7 bases. Trimming took 2 bases from V and 5 from J; bases not matched to a gene: 8. This CDR3 comprises 15 residues. The germline gives CDR1 SGHTA, CDR2 FQGNSA. In DNA, the CDR3 is TGTGCCAGCAGCTTACAGGCAGGGGGTGGGGAGACCCAGTACTTC. Amino acid sequence: CASSLQAGGGETQYF.

This clonotype was counted only a few times. This chain joins TRBV6-2 or TRBV6-3 and TRBJ2-1; D ambiguous. The germline V gene has CDR1 MNHEY and CDR2 SVGEGT. Trimming removed 6 bases from V and 1 base from J, with 13 bases in between. This CDR3 has 15 residues. Here the CDR3 reads CASRTYPGSYNEQFF. In nucleotides, the CDR3 is TGTGCCAGCAGAACATATCCCGGGTCCTACAATGAGCAGTTCTTC.

This clonotype was seen more than once but under ten times. The CDR3 loop is CASSAFSVPTDTQYF. In DNA, the CDR3 is TGTGCCAGCAGCGCCTTTAGCGTCCCGACAGATACGCAGTATTTT. V is TRBV5-6 and J is TRBJ2-3; tentatively, D is TRBD2 (5 bases). Germline assignment: CDR1 SGHDT and CDR2 YYEEEE. V lost 4 bases and J lost 3, with 15 bases in between. The CDR3 is 15 amino acids.

This clonotype was counted many times. The chain uses TRBV7-9 and TRBJ2-1, with D perhaps matching TRBD2 (5 bases). The CDR3 extends over 16 amino acids. Trimming removed 1 base from V and 4 bases from J, with 14 bases in between. Germline V CDR1 and CDR2: SEHNR, FQNEAQ (reference sequence). The CDR3 loop reads CASSLGISERYNEQFF. The CDR3, as DNA: TGTGCCAGCAGCTTAGGAATTAGCGAGAGATACAATGAGCAGTTCTTC.

This clonotype was observed a few times. The chain links TRBV5-1 to TRBJ2-1, with TRBD2 matching over 9 bases. Unmatched junction bases numbered 3, after V lost 0 bases and J lost 5 bases. The CDR3 is 15 amino acids. Germline CDR1 SGHRS, CDR2 YFSETQ. This chain's CDR3 is CASSLVERGDNEQFF. CDR3 coding DNA: TGCGCCAGCAGCTTGGTCGAGCGGGGGGACAATGAGCAGTTCTTC. The complete variable domain, with remaining parts taken from reference TRBV5-1 and TRBJ2-1, reads KAGVTQTPRYLIKTRGQQVTLSCSPISGHRSVSWYQQTPGQGLQFLFEYFSETQRNKGNFPGRFSGRQFSNSRSEMNVSTLELGDSALYLCASSLVERGDNEQFFGPGTRLTVL.

At least ten counts were recorded for this clonotype. The gene calls are TRBV7-6 and TRBJ2-7, with D perhaps TRBD2 (5 bases). There are 19 residues in the CDR3. V was trimmed by 2 bases and J by 0 bases, leaving 23 bases between them. The germline V gene has CDR1 SGHVS and CDR2 FNYEAQ. The CDR3 sequence: CASSLKAETTSPGSYEQYF. The CDR3 DNA sequence: TGTGCCAGCAGCTTAAAGGCCGAGACTACCTCACCTGGCTCCTACGAGCAGTACTTC.

This clonotype was recorded many times. This chain joins TRBV5-1 and TRBJ2-1, with 8 bases that match TRBD1. The CDR3 length is 17 residues. V trimming: 1 base; J trimming: 1 base; junction bases outside the gene matches: 7. Looked up from germline, CDR1 is SGHRS and CDR2 is YFSETQ. CDR3 sequence reads: CASSLKSGQGSYNEQFF. CDR3 coding DNA: TGCGCCAGCAGCTTGAAATCCGGACAGGGTTCCTACAATGAGCAGTTCTTC.

This clonotype was counted only a few times. The rearrangement uses TRBV2 and TRBJ2-1; D uncertain. The germline V and J ends were trimmed by 8 bases and 9 bases, with 17 bases remaining between them. Per germline, CDR1 SNHLY and CDR2 FYNNEI. The CDR3 contains 13 residues. Here the CDR3 reads CASWPGPSGEQFF. In nucleotides, the CDR3 is TGTGCCAGCTGGCCAGGACCCTCCGGTGAGCAGTTCTTC.